These 16 T cell receptor beta chains share one sample of origin, sequenced in a study of blood T cell repertoires in COVID-19. This table comes from immunoSEQ multiplex PCR, and its TCRdb copy is limited to in-frame clones, with some not included. The sample records roughly 380,000 clones, 85% being singletons. The sequencing sample was made of peripheral blood. These receptors all stem from a woman under 30 with acute or convalescent COVID-19.

This clone was detected once. The same CDR3 also results from other DNA sequences found in this sample. The chain recombines TRBV24-1 with TRBJ2-1; D is possibly TRBD1 (5 bases). This CDR3 comprises 15 residues. Germline assignment: CDR1 KGHDR and CDR2 SFDVKD. V was shortened by 3 bases and J by 3 bases, with 11 bases between the two germline ends. CDR3 protein: CATSDLDSSYNEQFF. The CDR3 nucleotides read TGTGCCACCAGTGATCTCGACAGCAGCTACAATGAGCAGTTCTTC.

The chain recombines TRBV9 with TRBJ2-5; maybe TRBD2 (7 bases). Germline CDR1 and CDR2: SGDLS and YYNGEE. Deletions cut 3 bases from V and 5 bases from J, with 17 bases between. There are 15 residues in the CDR3. The CDR3 loop is CASSAEGGFWETQYF. The CDR3 DNA is TGTGCCAGCAGCGCCGAGGGGGGGTTTTGGGAGACCCAGTACTTC. Together with reference TRBV9 and TRBJ2-5, the CDR3 gives the full variable domain: DSGVTQTPKHLITATGQRVTLRCSPRSGDLSVYWYQQSLDQGLQFLIQYYNGEERAKGNILERFSAQQFPDLHSELNLSSLELGDSALYFCASSAEGGFWETQYFGPGTRLLVL.

This chain links TRBV21-1 with TRBJ2-7; TRBD2 is the table's D call, not checked against the DNA. TRBV21-1 is labeled a pseudogene. This CDR3 spans 14 amino acids. The CDR3 region is CASGLAGGTYEQYF. The CDR3 coding sequence is TGTGCCAGCGGACTAGCGGGAGGTACCTACGAGCAGTACTTC.

This chain uses TRBV18 with TRBJ2-3; TRBD2 is a possible D gene (5 bases). The V end was cut by 3 bases, the J end by 2 bases, with 15 bases between. This CDR3 has 16 amino acids. Germline values: CDR1 KGHSH, CDR2 LQKENI. In DNA form, the CDR3 reads TGTGCCAGCTCACCGAGATTGGACGGGAACACAGATACGCAGTATTTT. Translating gives CASSPRLDGNTDTQYF.

The chain is built from TRBV19 and TRBJ1-1; possibly TRBD1 for D (6 bases). CDR1 and CDR2 (germline): LNHDA, SQIVND (reference sequence). This CDR3 region has 15 residues. V was shortened by 5 bases and J by 0 bases, with 13 bases between the two germline ends. For the CDR3, the DNA is TGTGCCAGTAGTTGGTCAAAGGGGGTGAACACTGAAGCTTTCTTT. This gives the protein CASSWSKGVNTEAFF.

V is TRBV6-5 and J is TRBJ1-1; 9 positions agree with TRBD1. This CDR3 has 14 residues. The trim removed 6 bases at V and 5 bases at J, leaving 7 bases unmatched. Germline V gene lookup returns CDR1 MNHEY and CDR2 SVGAGI. The CDR3 here is CASRPGQGLTEAFF. The DNA of the CDR3 is TGTGCCAGCAGACCCGGACAGGGGTTAACTGAAGCTTTCTTT.

The chain couples TRBV6-5 to TRBJ2-2, with 9 bases lining up with TRBD1. Germline-derived CDR1 and CDR2 are MNHEY and SVGAGI. The CDR3 has 15 residues. V lost 2 bases and J lost 7; bases outside the gene matches: 5. CDR3 amino acids: CASSYQQGAGGELFF. The CDR3 DNA reads as TGTGCCAGCAGTTACCAACAGGGGGCCGGCGGGGAGCTGTTTTTT.

This clone was detected once. The rearrangement links TRBV11-3 to TRBJ2-1, with D maybe TRBD1 (6 bases). Deletions cut 5 bases from V and 0 bases from J, with 14 bases between. The CDR3 is 16 residues long. Per the germline V gene, CDR1 is SGHNT and CDR2 is YENEEA. CDR3 sequence (DNA): TGTGCCAGCAGCGGGGACACCCGGAGCTCCTACAATGAGCAGTTCTTC. Its protein is CASSGDTRSSYNEQFF.

This clone was detected only a few times. Other nucleotide sequences from this sample produce the same CDR3. The chain couples TRBV2 to TRBJ1-5; 7 bases are a match to TRBD1. The CDR3 is 15 residues long. The germline V gene encodes CDR1 SNHLY and CDR2 FYNNEI. With V trimmed by 0 bases and J by 6 bases, 5 bases remained unmatched. DNA for the CDR3: TGTGCCAGCAGTGAAGCGAGACAGGGAGGTCAGCCCCAGCATTTT. It yields the protein CASSEARQGGQPQHF.

CDR3 nucleotides: TGTGCCAGCAGTCGCCTAATTGGAACTAGCGGGAGGTTGGGAGAGACCCAGTACTTC. Its protein product is CASSRLIGTSGRLGETQYF. The rearrangement links TRBV14 to TRBJ2-5; 12 bases agree with TRBD2. The J segment lost 4 bases and the V segment lost 6 bases, leaving 18 bases of the junction unmatched. Germline CDR1 reads SGHDN; CDR2 reads FVKESK. CDR3 length equals 19 residues.

The chain is built from TRBV2 and TRBJ2-2, with TRBD2 identical over 10 bases. The V segment lost 4 bases and the J segment 9 bases; nucleotides outside the gene matches: 8. The CDR3 has 15 amino acids. Germline assignment: CDR1 SNHLY and CDR2 FYNNEI. The CDR3 bases are TGTGCCAGCAGTGCCGGGAGCGGGAGGGTCCGGGAGCTGTTTTTT. This sequence encodes CASSAGSGRVRELFF.

The rearrangement joins TRBV28 to TRBJ1-2, with 8 bases matching TRBD1. The CDR3 has 13 amino acids. The V segment lost 8 bases and the J segment 7 bases; nucleotides outside the gene matches: 9. Germline CDR1 MDHEN, CDR2 SYDVKM. The CDR3 sequence is CASDESGGSGYTF. The DNA for the CDR3 is TGTGCCAGCGATGAGTCAGGGGGCAGTGGCTACACCTTC.

The chain is built from TRBV10-3 and TRBJ2-2; perhaps TRBD1 as D (6 bases). V was shortened by 5 bases and J by 6 bases, with 22 bases between the two germline ends. Per the germline V gene, CDR1 is ENHRY and CDR2 is SYGVKD. CDR3 size: 17 residues. The CDR3 spells CAISPETGYVTAGELFF. The DNA of the CDR3 is TGTGCCATCAGTCCCGAAACAGGGTATGTCACCGCCGGGGAGCTGTTTTTT.

The rearrangement links TRBV24-1 to TRBJ2-7, with 7 nucleotides matching TRBD1. The CDR3 has 14 amino acids. The ends lost 11 bases at V and 0 bases at J; junction bases unmatched: 9. The germline V gene encodes CDR1 KGHDR and CDR2 SFDVKD. CDR3 protein: CARKAPGGSYEQYF. CDR3 nucleotides: TGTGCCAGGAAGGCGCCAGGGGGCTCCTACGAGCAGTACTTC.

This clone appeared a single time. The genes are TRBV29-1 and TRBJ2-7, with 7 bases lining up with TRBD1. The V and J ends lost 5 bases and 5 bases, in that order; junction bases with no gene match: 3. The V gene's germline CDR1 is SQVTM and CDR2 ANQGSEA. This CDR3 has 11 amino acids. CDR3 DNA: TGCAGCGTTAACAGGGGTGACGAGCAGTACTTC. It translates to CSVNRGDEQYF.

The chain has TRBV5-4 and TRBJ1-6, with 8 bases identical to TRBD1. The V gene end was trimmed by 4 bases and the J gene end by 7 bases; junction bases not matched to a gene: 10. Germline V gives CDR1 SGHNT, CDR2 YYREEE (reference sequence). This CDR3 has 16 residues. The CDR3 DNA is TGTGCCAGCAGCCCGGGACAGGAAGCATCGAATTCACCCCTCCACTTT. This encodes CASSPGQEASNSPLHF.